The next 12 T cell receptor beta chains were all read from a single sample in a study of beta chain features in type 1 diabetes. The whole isolated RNA underwent reverse transcription, so sequencing captured expressed TCRB transcripts. Produced via immunoSEQ multiplex PCR; TCRdb's table is partial and in-frame only. The sample lists just over 600,000 clones, roughly 15% occurring once. Material: naive CD4+ T cells from blood. These receptors were obtained from a man between 18 and 35 years old in good health.

This clone was picked up a small number of times. The chain recombines TRBV10-3 with TRBJ1-2; possible D gene TRBD1, 5 bases. V lost 9 bases and J 3 bases, leaving 8 bases between the germline ends. There are 11 residues in the CDR3. In germline, CDR1 is ENHRY, CDR2 SYGVKD. CDR3 coding DNA: TGTGCCATTCAAGGGGACTATGGCTACACCTTC. Amino acids: CAIQGDYGYTF.

This clone has a handful of counts. The chain employs TRBV5-4 and TRBJ2-1, with D perhaps TRBD1 (6 bases). CDR3 length: 15 amino acids. The V end lost 2 bases, the J end lost 6 bases, and 15 bases lay between the germline ends. The V gene's germline CDR1 is SGHNT and CDR2 YYREEE (reference sequence). CDR3 loop: CASSFPQGGANEQFF. CDR3 DNA: TGTGCCAGCAGCTTTCCTCAAGGGGGTGCCAATGAGCAGTTCTTC.

The chain combines TRBV28 with TRBJ2-7, with TRBD1 identical over 8 bases. The CDR3 covers 13 residues. CDR1 and CDR2 (germline): MDHEN, SYDVKM. V shed 6 bases and J 3 bases; nucleotides not matched to a gene: 4. The CDR3 coding sequence is TGTGCCAGCAGCGCAGGGGGCTTCTACGAGCAGTACTTC. Protein: CASSAGGFYEQYF.

This clone was seen only a few times. The V gene is TRBV4-3, the J gene TRBJ1-1, with 7 bases fitting TRBD1. Per the germline V gene, CDR1 is LGHNA and CDR2 is YSLEER. V was pared by 1 base and J by 0 bases, with 8 bases of the junction left unmatched. CDR3 size: 17 residues. CDR3 in DNA: TGCGCCAGCAGCCAAGCCCTTAAGACAGGGCTGAACACTGAAGCTTTCTTT. Translated, it gives CASSQALKTGLNTEAFF.

This clone was observed a few times. The identical CDR3 is also encoded by other nucleotide sequences in the sample. The chain combines TRBV9 with TRBJ2-5; TRBD2 agrees at 8 bases. V shed 2 bases and J 1 base; nucleotides not matched to a gene: 4. CDR1 SGDLS and CDR2 YYNGEE come from the germline V gene. The CDR3 is 15 amino acids. CDR3 in DNA: TGTGCCAGCAGCGTCTCTAGCGGGCGCCAAGAGACCCAGTACTTC. Amino acids: CASSVSSGRQETQYF.

A few counts support this clone. V usage is TRBV7-3 and J usage is TRBJ2-3; D not resolved. The CDR3 has 15 amino acids. Germline V gives CDR1 SGHTA, CDR2 FQGTGA. Trimming shortened V by 3 bases and J by 0 bases, and 10 bases separated the two germline ends. The chain's CDR3 is CASSFRLSSTDTQYF. The CDR3 DNA reads TGTGCCAGCAGCTTTAGGCTTTCTAGCACAGATACGCAGTATTTT.

The rearrangement uses TRBV7-2 and TRBJ2-7; a weak D match, TRBD1 (5 bases). Per the germline V gene, CDR1 is SGHTA and CDR2 is FQGNSA. V was cut by 1 base and J by 6 bases, with 13 bases left in between. This CDR3 contains 14 residues. CDR3 residues: CASSLVKGTGEQYF. CDR3 nucleotide sequence: TGTGCCAGCAGCTTAGTTAAGGGTACAGGCGAGCAGTACTTC.

This clone was detected only a few times. The V and J genes are TRBV28 and TRBJ2-7; D remains unclear. The length of the CDR3 is 13 residues. Between the trimmed V and J ends, which lost 2 bases and 3 bases, there was a span of 8 bases. Looked up from germline, CDR1 is MDHEN and CDR2 is SYDVKM. Here the CDR3 DNA reads TGTGCCAGCAGTTTAAGGGAAGGCTACGAGCAGTACTTC. Its protein product is CASSLREGYEQYF.

There are a few counts of this clone. The V gene is TRBV28, the J gene TRBJ2-7; D gene ambiguous. Trimming removed 7 bases at V and 3 bases at J, with 13 bases between. CDR1 is MDHEN, CDR2 SYDVKM, per germline. The CDR3 has 13 amino acids. The CDR3, as DNA: TGTGCCAGCATCACTGGAAAAAGCTACGAGCAGTACTTC. Amino acid sequence: CASITGKSYEQYF.

The V and J genes are TRBV28 and TRBJ2-7; the match to TRBD1 covers 8 bases. After removal of 6 bases from V and 5 bases from J, the junction contained 12 bases not matched to a gene. Germline CDR1 and CDR2: MDHEN and SYDVKM. The CDR3 has 15 amino acids. The CDR3 nucleotides are TGTGCCAGCAGCCTTATTCAGGGGGCGAAGAACGAGCAGTACTTC. It translates to CASSLIQGAKNEQYF.

The chain joins TRBV15 to TRBJ2-5; 7 bases align to TRBD1. The CDR3 is 14 amino acids. Per the germline V gene, CDR1 is LNHNV and CDR2 is YYDKDF (reference sequence). Trimming cost V 0 bases and J 7 bases; bases outside gene matches: 5. The CDR3 DNA follows: TGTGCCACCAGCAGAGACCGACAGGGAAGGACCCAGTACTTC. Translating it yields CATSRDRQGRTQYF.

This clone was observed a few times. The V and J genes are TRBV19 and TRBJ1-2; possible D gene TRBD1, 6 bases. The CDR3 runs to 12 residues. The germline V gene has CDR1 LNHDA and CDR2 SQIVND (reference sequence). V shed 6 bases and J shed 5 bases, with 10 bases lying between them. The CDR3: CASSLTGYGYTF. For the CDR3, the DNA is TGTGCCAGTAGCCTTACAGGGTATGGCTACACCTTC. The entire variable domain, with the rest obtained from reference TRBV19 and TRBJ1-2, is as follows: DGGITQSPKYLFRKEGQNVTLSCEQNLNHDAMYWYRQDPGQGLRLIYYSQIVNDFQKGDIAEGYSVSREKKESFPLTVTSAQKNPTAFYLCASSLTGYGYTFGSGTRLTVV.